These 30 T cell receptor beta chains originate from one sample sequenced in a study of T cell responses to AZD1222 COVID-19 vaccine. Assay: immunoSEQ multiplex PCR; the TCRdb copy retains only in-frame clones and omits some. The data show around 160,000 clones, 85% to 95% seen once. Material: peripheral blood, obtained on day 0 of AZD1222 vaccination. These receptor sequences come from an adult in good health.

The chain links TRBV5-8 to TRBJ2-4; a weak D match, TRBD1 (5 bases). Germline-derived CDR1 and CDR2 are SGHTS and YDEGEE. Trimming stripped 7 bases from V and 7 bases from J, with 18 bases between. The CDR3 runs to 14 residues. CDR3 bases: TGTGCCAGCGCCCCAAAAGGGGATGCGAACATTCAGTACTTC. Protein product: CASAPKGDANIQYF.

DNA of the CDR3: TGCGCCAGCAGAGGTGGGGGGGCTAACACCGGGGAGCTGTTTTTT. This gives the protein CASRGGGANTGELFF. The rearrangement uses TRBV10-2 and TRBJ2-2, with D possibly being TRBD2 (7 bases). Germline lookup yields CDR1 WSHSY and CDR2 SAAADI. Trimming stripped 6 bases from V and 2 bases from J, with 13 bases between. The CDR3 is 15 residues long.

CDR3 amino acids: CASVMNTEAFF. DNA for the CDR3: TGTGCCAGCGTCATGAACACTGAAGCTTTCTTT. The gene calls are TRBV6-5 and TRBJ1-1; D gene unclear. From germline, CDR1 is MNHEY and CDR2 SVGAGI. V gave up 8 bases and J gave up 0 bases, with 4 bases separating them. This CDR3 contains 11 residues.

The V call is TRBV5-1, the J call TRBJ2-5; D tentatively reads TRBD1 or TRBD2 (6 bases each). V was pared by 0 bases and J by 4 bases, with 16 bases between. Germline V gene lookup returns CDR1 SGHRS and CDR2 YFSETQ. The CDR3 consists of 16 residues. Here the CDR3 reads CASSLVLGGQGETQYF. CDR3 nucleotide sequence: TGCGCCAGCAGCTTGGTTCTGGGGGGCCAGGGAGAGACCCAGTACTTC.

The chain links TRBV19 to TRBJ2-1; 10 nucleotides line up with TRBD2. The CDR3 totals 16 residues. Trimming at V came to 5 bases and at J to 7 bases, leaving 11 bases not matched to a gene. Germline CDR1 LNHDA, CDR2 SQIVND (reference sequence). The CDR3 DNA is TGTGCCAGTAGTTCCCAGCGGGAGGGCCTAGGAAATGAGCAGTTCTTC. Translated, it gives CASSSQREGLGNEQFF.

The chain links TRBV7-2 to TRBJ1-6, with no clear D. This CDR3 is built from 14 residues. The germline CDR1 and CDR2 sequences are SGHTA and FQGNSA. The V end lost 10 bases, the J end lost 7 bases, and 17 bases lay between the germline ends. The CDR3 loop reads CATSVRATNSPLHF. The CDR3 nucleotides are TGTGCCACCTCAGTCCGGGCGACGAATTCACCCCTCCACTTT.

The chain combines TRBV5-4 with TRBJ1-2; no reliable D call. The germline gives CDR1 SGHNT, CDR2 YYREEE (reference sequence). V dropped 0 bases and J dropped 2 bases, with 8 bases sitting between them. There are 14 residues in the CDR3. Here the CDR3 reads CASSLGSQNYGYTF. The DNA of the CDR3 is TGTGCCAGCAGCTTGGGGTCACAAAACTATGGCTACACCTTC.

The chain couples TRBV5-1 to TRBJ1-6, with D perhaps matching TRBD1 (5 bases). Germline V gene lookup returns CDR1 SGHRS and CDR2 YFSETQ. Trimming cost V 0 bases and J 6 bases, with 10 bases left between them. The CDR3 loop spans 15 amino acids. The CDR3, as DNA: TGCGCCAGCAGCTTGGGTAGGGGACCTAATTCACCCCTCCACTTT. It is translated as CASSLGRGPNSPLHF.

This chain connects TRBV18 to TRBJ2-2, with D maybe TRBD2 (5 bases). V dropped 3 bases and J dropped 6 bases, with 11 bases sitting between them. The CDR3 extends over 14 amino acids. The V gene's germline CDR1 is KGHSH and CDR2 LQKENI. The CDR3 loop is CASSPEMEAGELFF. CDR3 bases: TGTGCCAGCTCACCCGAGATGGAGGCCGGGGAGCTGTTTTTT. Supplemented by reference TRBV18 and TRBJ2-2, the full variable domain reads NAGVMQNPRHLVRRRGQEARLRCSPMKGHSHVYWYRQLPEEGLKFMVYLQKENIIDESGMPKERFSAEFPKEGPSILRIQQVVRGDSAAYFCASSPEMEAGELFFGEGSRLTVL.

The J gene is TRBJ1-5, the V gene TRBV5-1, with 9 bases lining up with TRBD1. Germline V gene lookup returns CDR1 SGHRS and CDR2 YFSETQ. The V gene end was trimmed by 5 bases and the J gene end by 0 bases; junction bases not matched to a gene: 9. The CDR3 covers 17 residues. As DNA, the CDR3 is TGCGCCAGCAGAGTGGGGACAGGGATGTATAGCAATCAGCCCCAGCATTTT. Translated, it gives CASRVGTGMYSNQPQHF.

The chain combines TRBV4-1 with TRBJ2-7, with D possibly being TRBD1 (6 bases). The CDR3 covers 16 residues. V was pared by 5 bases and J by 0 bases, with 17 bases between. CDR1 is MGHRA and CDR2 is YSYEKL in the germline V gene. The CDR3 bases are TGCGCCAGCAGCGCTTTACTCCGGGACAACTCCTACGAGCAGTACTTC. This translates into CASSALLRDNSYEQYF.

This clone is a singleton in its sample. The rearrangement uses TRBV7-8 and TRBJ2-1; perhaps TRBD2 as D (5 bases). The germline V gene has CDR1 SGHVS and CDR2 FQNEAQ. With 8 bases removed from V and 1 base from J, the gap between germline ends came to 12 bases. CDR3 size: 14 residues. The CDR3 protein is CASGSIASYNEQFF. CDR3 bases: TGTGCCAGCGGAAGTATAGCGTCCTACAATGAGCAGTTCTTC.

The J gene is TRBJ2-5, the V gene TRBV7-8, with no clear D. Trimming took off 6 bases at V and 5 bases at J, with 13 bases between the two ends. This CDR3 contains 13 residues. Per germline, CDR1 SGHVS and CDR2 FQNEAQ. CDR3: CASSYKGPETQYF. The DNA of the CDR3 is TGTGCCAGCAGTTACAAAGGGCCGGAGACCCAGTACTTC.

The J gene is TRBJ2-7, the V gene TRBV12-3 or TRBV12-4; a possible D gene is TRBD1 (6 bases). Trimming pared 4 bases from V and 7 bases from J, leaving 14 bases between. This CDR3 is 13 amino acids long. CDR3 amino acids: CASSSQGFSEQYF. CDR3 in DNA: TGTGCCAGCAGTTCTCAGGGGTTTTCGGAGCAGTACTTC.

The J gene is TRBJ1-2, the V gene TRBV15, with 9 bases identical to TRBD1. Trimming at V came to 3 bases and at J to 7 bases, leaving 6 bases not matched to a gene. Germline values: CDR1 LNHNV, CDR2 YYDKDF (reference sequence). There are 14 residues in the CDR3. Written as DNA, the CDR3 is TGTGCCACCAGCAGTGCACAGGGGGCAGGTGGCTACACCTTC. This sequence encodes CATSSAQGAGGYTF.

The chain recombines TRBV6-5 with TRBJ1-2; weak D call: TRBD1 (5 bases). Trimming shortened V by 5 bases and J by 1 base, and 11 bases separated the two germline ends. This CDR3 has 14 residues. CDR1 is MNHEY and CDR2 is SVGAGI in the germline V gene. CDR3 loop: CASSLFRDNYGYTF. CDR3 bases: TGTGCCAGCAGTCTATTCAGGGATAACTATGGCTACACCTTC.

A single count supports this clone. The DNA of the CDR3 is TGTGCCAGCAGTTTAGGGGCCGGAGGGCAGTACTTC. Translating it yields CASSLGAGGQYF. This sequence joins TRBV12-3 or TRBV12-4 and TRBJ2-7, with a weak D call TRBD2 (5 bases). Trimming left V 1 base short and J 9 bases short, with 10 bases between. There are 12 residues in the CDR3.

The chain couples TRBV3-1 (or the pseudogene TRBV3-2) to TRBJ1-2; D uncertain. Germline CDR1 and CDR2: LGHDT and YNNKEL (reference sequence). This CDR3 spans 13 amino acids. V lost 1 base and J lost 4, with 7 bases in between. The CDR3 DNA reads as TGTGCCAGCAGCCAAGGGGCTCGCTATGGCTACACCTTC. Protein sequence: CASSQGARYGYTF.

The chain is built from TRBV12-3 or TRBV12-4 and TRBJ1-5; TRBD1 matches at 9 bases. The CDR3 spans 13 residues. The junction had 1 base not matched to a gene; V was cut back by 5 bases and J by 5 bases. The DNA for the CDR3 is TGTGCCAGCAGTGACAGGGGGTATCAGCCCCAGCATTTT. Encoded protein: CASSDRGYQPQHF.

This clone appeared once. The chain couples TRBV6-5 to TRBJ1-3; 8 nucleotides match TRBD1. The CDR3 consists of 13 residues. In germline, CDR1 is MNHEY, CDR2 SVGAGI. V was clipped by 7 bases and J by 2 bases; unmatched bases: 1. CDR3 in DNA: TGTGCCAGCACGACAGGGGCTGGAAACACCATATATTTT. Translated: CASTTGAGNTIYF.

The chain carries TRBV5-6 and TRBJ1-6, with unresolved D. This CDR3 has 16 residues. The V end was cut by 1 base, the J end by 9 bases, with 17 bases between. The germline V gene has CDR1 SGHDT and CDR2 YYEEEE. The CDR3 loop reads CASSLWSAPGPSPLHF. In DNA, the CDR3 is TGTGCCAGCAGCTTGTGGTCGGCCCCGGGCCCTTCACCCCTCCACTTT.

A single count supports this clone. The J gene is TRBJ1-5, the V gene TRBV19; D gene unclear. The germline CDR1 and CDR2 sequences are LNHDA and SQIVND (reference sequence). The ends were cut back, 5 bases at V and 0 bases at J, with 11 bases in the middle. This CDR3 is 15 amino acids long. For the CDR3, the DNA is TGTGCCAGTAGTCCGACCGATTATAGCAATCAGCCCCAGCATTTT. Residues: CASSPTDYSNQPQHF.

The gene calls are TRBV5-1 and TRBJ1-1, with no clear D. This CDR3 has 14 amino acids. CDR1 is SGHRS, CDR2 YFSETQ, per germline. V lost 4 bases, J lost 7 bases, and 17 bases lay in between. CDR3 nucleotide sequence: TGCGCCAGCAGCACCCTAGGACGCGACATTGAAGCTTTCTTT. Residues: CASSTLGRDIEAFF.

The chain recombines TRBV19 with TRBJ1-1; D gene unclear. The CDR3 totals 15 residues. Trimming took 7 bases from V and 1 from J, leaving 16 bases between them. The germline CDR1 and CDR2 sequences are LNHDA and SQIVND (reference sequence). CDR3 bases: TGTGCCAGTATGGTTTGGAAGTTCCCGAACACTGAAGCTTTCTTT. As protein: CASMVWKFPNTEAFF.

The chain uses TRBV12-3 or TRBV12-4 and TRBJ1-5, with D perhaps TRBD1 (5 bases). V was pared by 6 bases and J by 7 bases, with 13 bases between. This CDR3 has 13 amino acids. DNA of the CDR3: TGTGCCAGCAGGAGGTTTGAGGGGCAGCCCCAGCATTTT. It translates to CASRRFEGQPQHF.

The chain couples TRBV6-6 to TRBJ1-6, with D unresolved. The germline V gene encodes CDR1 MNHNY and CDR2 SVGAGI (reference sequence). V lost 4 bases and J lost 13, with 14 bases in between. There are 13 residues in the CDR3. CDR3 nucleotide sequence: TGTGCCAGCAGTTGGGCCCGAGCTATCCCCCTCCACTTT. This sequence encodes CASSWARAIPLHF.

J is TRBJ2-3 and V is TRBV11-2; possible D gene TRBD1, 5 bases. The CDR3 is made up of 13 amino acids. Per the germline V gene, CDR1 is SGHAT and CDR2 is FQNNGV. The V end was cut by 10 bases, the J end by 0 bases, with 11 bases between. CDR3 in amino acids: CATLTESTDTQYF. The CDR3, as DNA: TGTGCCACCCTGACAGAGAGCACAGATACGCAGTATTTT.

This clone was seen a single time. The chain recombines TRBV5-1 with TRBJ1-5; the match to TRBD1 covers 8 bases. Per germline, CDR1 SGHRS and CDR2 YFSETQ. The CDR3 has 17 residues. V gave up 0 bases and J gave up 2 bases; unmatched junction bases: 7. CDR3 DNA: TGCGCCAGCAGCTTGGCCCCGACAGGGGCTCGCAATCAGCCCCAGCATTTT. Translated, it gives CASSLAPTGARNQPQHF.

This rearrangement joins TRBV20-1 to TRBJ2-5; 9 nucleotides agree with TRBD2. The germline gives CDR1 DFQATT, CDR2 SNEGSKA (reference sequence). J lost 3 bases, V lost 3 bases, and 11 bases had no gene match. The CDR3 is made up of 16 amino acids. CDR3 region: CSASASGTGLKETQYF. DNA for the CDR3: TGCAGTGCTAGTGCTAGCGGGACGGGGCTGAAAGAGACCCAGTACTTC.

V is TRBV7-3 and J is TRBJ1-2; possibly TRBD1 for D (5 bases). This CDR3 has 13 amino acids. The germline V gene encodes CDR1 SGHTA and CDR2 FQGTGA. V was clipped by 3 bases and J by 4 bases, with 9 bases between them. CDR3 sequence reads: CASSFGTSYGYTF. In DNA, the CDR3 is TGTGCCAGCAGCTTCGGGACCAGCTATGGCTACACCTTC.